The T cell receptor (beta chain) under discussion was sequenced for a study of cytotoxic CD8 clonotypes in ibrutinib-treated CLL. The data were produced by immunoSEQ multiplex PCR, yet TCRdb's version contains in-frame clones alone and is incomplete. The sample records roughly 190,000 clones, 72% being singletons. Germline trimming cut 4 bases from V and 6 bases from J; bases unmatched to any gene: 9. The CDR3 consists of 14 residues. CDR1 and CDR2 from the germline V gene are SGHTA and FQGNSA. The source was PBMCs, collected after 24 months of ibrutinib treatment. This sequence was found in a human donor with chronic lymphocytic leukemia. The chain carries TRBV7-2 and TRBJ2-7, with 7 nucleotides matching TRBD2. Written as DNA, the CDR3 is TGTGCCAGCAGCTCACCCGGGAGGCTTGGCGAGCAGTACTTC. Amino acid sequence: CASSSPGRLGEQYF.